This passage covers 27 T cell receptor beta chains from one sample sequenced in a study of blood T cell repertoires in COVID-19. The protocol was immunoSEQ multiplex PCR, while the TCRdb copy is restricted to in-frame clones and leaves out a portion. Of 360,000 or so clones listed, over 85% are singletons. Source material: peripheral blood. All receptors derive from a woman aged 55-69 years with COVID-19, enrolled during active disease.

This clone was seen only once. The V and J genes are TRBV14 and TRBJ1-1; a weak D match, TRBD1 (5 bases). In germline, CDR1 is SGHDN, CDR2 FVKESK. This CDR3 is 16 amino acids long. The V and J ends lost 0 bases and 6 bases respectively, with 17 bases between them. The CDR3 region has the DNA TGTGCCAGCAGCCAAGACGTTATGGGGCTCGTCCCTGAAGCTTTCTTT. It yields the protein CASSQDVMGLVPEAFF.

J is TRBJ1-6 and V is TRBV19, with D perhaps TRBD1 (6 bases). Germline V gives CDR1 LNHDA, CDR2 SQIVND (reference sequence). The V end lost 1 base, the J end lost 7 bases, and 8 bases lay between the germline ends. The CDR3 has 14 amino acids. The CDR3 sequence: CASSIAGANSPLHF. CDR3 DNA sequence: TGTGCCAGTAGTATAGCAGGGGCCAATTCACCCCTCCACTTT.

The genes are TRBV10-3 and TRBJ1-2; D unclear. Trimming removed 7 bases at V and 0 bases at J, with 9 bases between. CDR1 and CDR2 (germline): ENHRY, SYGVKD. The CDR3 runs to 13 residues. The CDR3 loop is CAINPGTNYGYTF. The CDR3 DNA reads as TGTGCCATCAATCCCGGGACTAACTATGGCTACACCTTC.

This clone was counted once. The chain combines TRBV13 with TRBJ2-7, with a possible D match to TRBD1 (5 bases). This CDR3 comprises 16 residues. Trimming pared 5 bases from V and 0 bases from J, leaving 17 bases between. Germline lookup yields CDR1 PRHDT and CDR2 FYEKMQ (reference sequence). CDR3 sequence (DNA): TGTGCCAGCAGCGCCCAGGGTCAGGTGAGCTCCTACGAGCAGTACTTC. Its translation: CASSAQGQVSSYEQYF.

J is TRBJ2-5 and V is TRBV11-2, with 9 nucleotides matching TRBD1. V was clipped by 2 bases and J by 5 bases; unmatched bases: 6. The CDR3 contains 15 residues. CDR1 SGHAT and CDR2 FQNNGV come from the germline V gene. The CDR3 region is CASSLLDRGFETQYF. Written as DNA, the CDR3 is TGTGCCAGCAGCTTACTCGACAGGGGGTTTGAGACCCAGTACTTC.

The CDR3 DNA sequence: TGTGCCAGCAGCTTGGAGACAGGGGGTGGCAATCAGCCCCAGCATTTT. Protein product: CASSLETGGGNQPQHF. The V and J genes are TRBV5-6 and TRBJ1-5; 9 bases fit TRBD1. J was trimmed by 2 bases and V by 0 bases; bases with no gene match: 3. The CDR3 has 16 amino acids. Germline CDR1 and CDR2: SGHDT and YYEEEE.

The chain uses TRBV30 and TRBJ1-2; D might be TRBD1 (6 bases). CDR1 GTSNPN and CDR2 SVGIG come from the germline V gene (reference sequence). The CDR3 contains 14 residues. V lost 0 bases and J lost 9, with 17 bases in between. CDR3 sequence: CAWSVRGGQGSYTF. The DNA of the CDR3 is TGTGCCTGGAGTGTACGAGGGGGTCAGGGGAGCTACACCTTC.

The V gene is TRBV28, the J gene TRBJ2-1, with 9 bases matching TRBD2. Germline CDR1 MDHEN, CDR2 SYDVKM. This CDR3 spans 17 amino acids. V lost 6 bases to trimming and J lost 1 base; unmatched junction nucleotides: 10. The CDR3 DNA follows: TGTGCCAGCAGGCCTCCCATTAGCGGGGGTTCCTACAATGAGCAGTTCTTC. It codes for CASRPPISGGSYNEQFF.

This clone showed up many times. The chain employs TRBV11-3 and TRBJ1-2; D is unclear. V was trimmed by 4 bases and J by 4 bases, leaving 4 bases between them. CDR3 size: 11 residues. Per germline, CDR1 SGHNT and CDR2 YENEEA. In nucleotides, the CDR3 is TGTGCCAGCAGCTCTCCCTATGGCTACACCTTC. Translation gives CASSSPYGYTF.

V usage is TRBV6-1 and J usage is TRBJ1-1, with TRBD1 identical over 7 bases. This CDR3 comprises 13 residues. With 11 bases clipped from V and 4 bases from J, the junction kept 10 bases outside the gene matches. Germline CDR1 MNHNS, CDR2 SASEGT. The CDR3 nucleotides read TGTGCCTCCACAGGGGTCGGGAGCACTGAAGCTTTCTTT. It is translated as CASTGVGSTEAFF.

J is TRBJ1-2 and V is TRBV5-1; possible D gene TRBD1, 5 bases. Germline assignment: CDR1 SGHRS and CDR2 YFSETQ. The CDR3 is 17 residues long. V shed 3 bases and J shed 2 bases, with 20 bases lying between them. CDR3 region: CASSWDFYNNGNYGYTF. The CDR3 nucleotides read TGCGCCAGCAGCTGGGACTTTTACAACAATGGGAACTATGGCTACACCTTC.

The chain uses TRBV5-1 and TRBJ1-5; D gene uncertain. The CDR3 has 15 amino acids. From germline, CDR1 is SGHRS and CDR2 YFSETQ. V lost 2 bases to trimming and J lost 3 bases, with 12 bases between them. The CDR3 coding sequence is TGCGCCAGCAGCTTATCCGGTGGTTCCAATCAGCCCCAGCATTTT. Translated, it gives CASSLSGGSNQPQHF.

This chain links TRBV6-5 with TRBJ2-4; tentative D call: TRBD2 (6 bases). This CDR3 comprises 14 residues. V lost 7 bases, J lost 2 bases, and 12 bases lay in between. CDR1 MNHEY and CDR2 SVGAGI come from the germline V gene. The CDR3 is CASNRDWPKNIQYF. Written as DNA, the CDR3 is TGTGCCAGCAATCGGGACTGGCCCAAAAACATTCAGTACTTC.

In this sample, this clone turned up once. The chain is built from TRBV10-3 and TRBJ2-7; D possibly corresponds to TRBD2 (5 bases). CDR3 length: 13 amino acids. The germline V gene has CDR1 ENHRY and CDR2 SYGVKD. V was trimmed by 8 bases and J by 3 bases, leaving 14 bases between them. CDR3 sequence: CAIFSVDHYEQYF. CDR3 DNA: TGTGCCATCTTTAGCGTCGACCACTACGAGCAGTACTTC.

With regard to this clone: The same CDR3 is also encoded by other DNA sequences in this sample. The V call is TRBV19, the J call TRBJ1-1; 10 positions agree with TRBD1. J was trimmed by 2 bases and V by 5 bases; bases with no gene match: 2. In germline, CDR1 is LNHDA, CDR2 SQIVND (reference sequence). The CDR3 extends over 14 amino acids. The CDR3, as DNA: TGTGCCAGTAGTCGACAGGGGGCAAACACTGAAGCTTTCTTT. This gives the protein CASSRQGANTEAFF.

The chain links TRBV18 to TRBJ2-7, with unresolved D. Trimming took off 1 base at V and 6 bases at J, with 7 bases between the two ends. The CDR3 is 12 amino acids. Germline V gives CDR1 KGHSH, CDR2 LQKENI. Here the CDR3 reads CASSPHPGEQYF. In DNA, the CDR3 is TGTGCCAGCTCACCACATCCGGGCGAGCAGTACTTC.

Concerning this clone: Other DNA sequences in this sample translate to the same CDR3. The rearrangement joins TRBV12-3 or TRBV12-4 to TRBJ1-1; no firm D call. V was pared by 1 base and J by 4 bases, with 7 bases between. The CDR3 loop spans 13 amino acids. The CDR3 here is CASSLGGGTEAFF. In DNA, the CDR3 is TGTGCCAGCAGTTTAGGTGGCGGCACTGAAGCTTTCTTT.

This chain connects TRBV25-1 to TRBJ2-7; D is unclear. The germline gives CDR1 MGHDK, CDR2 SYGVNS. This CDR3 has 14 residues. V was cut by 2 bases and J by 3 bases, with 11 bases left in between. Written as DNA, the CDR3 is TGTGCCAGCAGTGAAGGCGGAAGACTCTACGAGCAGTACTTC. This sequence encodes CASSEGGRLYEQYF.

J is TRBJ2-7 and V is TRBV4-1; 9 bases line up with TRBD1. V was clipped by 4 bases and J by 3 bases; unmatched bases: 1. The CDR3 totals 13 residues. Germline V gives CDR1 MGHRA, CDR2 YSYEKL. The CDR3 sequence is CASSRQGDYEQYF. The CDR3 DNA follows: TGCGCCAGCAGCCGACAGGGGGACTACGAGCAGTACTTC.

This clone was picked up a small number of times. The chain is built from TRBV30 and TRBJ1-2, with 7 bases lining up with TRBD1. The germline gives CDR1 GTSNPN, CDR2 SVGIG (reference sequence). This CDR3 region has 15 residues. V was pared by 2 bases and J by 7 bases, with 13 bases of the junction left unmatched. CDR3 in amino acids: CAWSSPTGLGGGYTF. In DNA, the CDR3 is TGTGCCTGGAGTTCACCGACAGGGCTTGGGGGTGGCTACACCTTC.

The chain couples TRBV30 to TRBJ1-4; TRBD1 matches at 10 bases. This CDR3 region has 15 residues. V was pared by 3 bases and J by 8 bases, with 9 bases of the junction left unmatched. Germline values: CDR1 GTSNPN, CDR2 SVGIG (reference sequence). CDR3 nucleotides: TGTGCCTGGAGGCAACCGGGACAGGGGACGGAAAAACTGTTTTTT. It specifies CAWRQPGQGTEKLFF.

The rearrangement links TRBV12-3 or TRBV12-4 to TRBJ1-2; the match to TRBD1 covers 8 bases. V shed 4 bases, J shed 3 bases, and the junction held 1 base outside the gene matches. The length of the CDR3 is 13 residues. The CDR3 DNA reads as TGTGCCAGCAGTTGGGACAGGTACTATGGCTACACCTTC. It specifies CASSWDRYYGYTF.

CDR3 in DNA: TGTGCCAGCAGCCAACCGGGACTAGCGGGGGTCTCCTACGAGCAGTACTTC. Translated: CASSQPGLAGVSYEQYF. V is TRBV3-1 (or the pseudogene TRBV3-2) and J is TRBJ2-7; 14 bases agree with TRBD2. CDR1 and CDR2 (germline): LGHDT, YNNKEL (reference sequence). V was pared by 2 bases and J by 0 bases, with 3 bases of the junction left unmatched. The CDR3 covers 17 residues.

The chain is built from TRBV28 and TRBJ2-2, with a possible D match to TRBD1 (6 bases). The germline V gene encodes CDR1 MDHEN and CDR2 SYDVKM. V was shortened by 6 bases and J by 1 base, with 15 bases between the two germline ends. The CDR3 covers 16 residues. In nucleotides, the CDR3 is TGTGCCAGCAGGGGGAGTCAACAGGGGAACACCGGGGAGCTGTTTTTT. Translating gives CASRGSQQGNTGELFF.

This chain joins TRBV4-1 and TRBJ2-3, with a weak D call TRBD2 (6 bases). Deletions cut 3 bases from V and 2 bases from J, with 9 bases between. The CDR3 sequence is 14 residues long. CDR1 is MGHRA and CDR2 is YSYEKL in the germline V gene. CDR3 nucleotides: TGCGCCAGCAGCCAGGGCGGGGACACAGATACGCAGTATTTT. It codes for CASSQGGDTDTQYF.

This rearrangement joins TRBV28 to TRBJ2-4; D is uncertain. From germline, CDR1 is MDHEN and CDR2 SYDVKM. The CDR3 runs 16 residues. The germline V and J ends were trimmed by 7 bases and 1 base, with 17 bases remaining between them. The CDR3: CASTPAPSAAKNIQYF. The CDR3 DNA reads as TGTGCCAGCACTCCGGCCCCCTCAGCGGCCAAAAACATTCAGTACTTC.

Here the CDR3 DNA reads TGTGCCAGTAGTAGGGTAGGGGACAGGGGAGCTTTCTTT. Protein sequence: CASSRVGDRGAFF. This chain connects TRBV19 to TRBJ1-1; the match to TRBD1 covers 10 bases. V lost 4 bases, J lost 10 bases, and 6 bases stayed unmatched. Germline-derived CDR1 and CDR2 are LNHDA and SQIVND (reference sequence). CDR3 length equals 13 residues.